This entry lists 26 T cell receptor beta chains sequenced from one sample in a study of blood T cell repertoires in COVID-19 (TCRdb year 2020). Libraries came from the immunoSEQ multiplex PCR assay. TCRdb stores this immuneACCESS table with in-frame sequences only. Part of the clones is absent; in the studies checked, under half of the shortfall reflects unresolved V genes, and no reason is known for the rest. The sample table shows roughly 280,000 clones, and 80% to 90% are seen once. Together, the top ten hold roughly 9.6% of the sample. The source material was peripheral blood. These TCRs come from a woman in her 70s with acute or convalescent COVID-19.

This chain links TRBV5-1 with TRBJ2-2; 7 positions agree with TRBD2. Unmatched junction bases numbered 1, after V lost 4 bases and J lost 1 base. The CDR3 covers 14 residues. In germline, CDR1 is SGHRS, CDR2 YFSETQ. CDR3 coding DNA: TGCGCCAGCAGCCCGGGGGGGAACACCGGGGAGCTGTTTTTT. Amino acid sequence: CASSPGGNTGELFF.

The genes are TRBV19 and TRBJ1-2; possible D gene TRBD1, 5 bases. The CDR3 has 12 residues. The V gene lost 6 bases and the J gene lost 2 bases, with 7 bases spanning the gap. CDR1 is LNHDA, CDR2 SQIVND, per germline (reference sequence). The CDR3 DNA sequence: TGTGCCAGTAGCGACAGAAACTATGGCTACACCTTC. Translating gives CASSDRNYGYTF.

J is TRBJ1-2 and V is TRBV6-1; a possible D gene is TRBD1 (6 bases). From germline, CDR1 is MNHNS and CDR2 SASEGT. The CDR3 spans 15 residues. The germline V and J ends were trimmed by 3 bases and 3 bases, with 14 bases remaining between them. The CDR3 DNA reads as TGTGCCAGCAGTGACACAGGGCTCCCCCACTATGGCTACACCTTC. This gives the protein CASSDTGLPHYGYTF.

This chain uses TRBV2 with TRBJ1-5; 7 bases match TRBD1. Trimming removed 7 bases from V and 3 bases from J; junction bases left unmatched: 6. Germline CDR1 and CDR2: SNHLY and FYNNEI. This CDR3 is 14 amino acids long. As DNA, the CDR3 is TGTGCCAGCACCTGGGACAGTGTCAATCAGCCCCAGCATTTT. Residues: CASTWDSVNQPQHF.

The rearrangement links TRBV6-6 to TRBJ1-6; D remains ambiguous. CDR1 and CDR2 from the germline V gene are MNHNY and SVGAGI (reference sequence). The CDR3 sequence is 15 residues long. The V gene lost 1 base and the J gene lost 7 bases, with 11 bases spanning the gap. The CDR3 region has the DNA TGTGCCAGCAGTTACTTTGAGGTGAAGAATTCACCCCTCCACTTT. This encodes CASSYFEVKNSPLHF.

The genes are TRBV2 and TRBJ2-1; 13 positions agree with TRBD2. Trimming took 10 bases from V and 7 from J; bases not matched to a gene: 10. The CDR3 extends over 15 amino acids. Germline CDR1 reads SNHLY; CDR2 reads FYNNEI. The CDR3 coding sequence is TGTGCCATCGCCGGGACTAGCGGGGCGCATAATGAGCAGTTCTTC. Protein product: CAIAGTSGAHNEQFF. Based on the CDR3 plus reference TRBV2 and TRBJ2-1, the full variable domain is EPEVTQTPSHQVTQMGQEVILRCVPISNHLYFYWYRQILGQKVEFLVSFYNNEISEKSEIFDDQFSVERPDGSNFTLKIRSTKLEDSAMYFCAIAGTSGAHNEQFFGPGTRLTVL.

The chain employs TRBV4-2 and TRBJ1-6, with D unresolved. Trimming pared 0 bases from V and 1 base from J, leaving 10 bases between. Germline V gives CDR1 LGHNA, CDR2 YNFKEQ. CDR3 length: 17 residues. CDR3 in amino acids: CASSQDVPQSYNSPLHF. The CDR3 region has the DNA TGTGCCAGCAGCCAAGATGTGCCCCAGTCCTATAATTCACCCCTCCACTTT.

The V gene is TRBV2, the J gene TRBJ1-2; tentatively, D is TRBD1 (5 bases). Germline lookup yields CDR1 SNHLY and CDR2 FYNNEI. This CDR3 has 14 amino acids. The V and J ends lost 2 bases and 9 bases respectively, with 16 bases between them. The chain's CDR3 is CASSENQGGGSYTF. For the CDR3, the DNA is TGTGCCAGCAGTGAAAATCAGGGAGGTGGGAGCTACACCTTC. The whole variable domain, remainder taken from reference TRBV2 and TRBJ1-2, is EPEVTQTPSHQVTQMGQEVILRCVPISNHLYFYWYRQILGQKVEFLVSFYNNEISEKSEIFDDQFSVERPDGSNFTLKIRSTKLEDSAMYFCASSENQGGGSYTFGSGTRLTVV.

The chain is built from TRBV7-8 and TRBJ1-1; 7 bases are shared with TRBD1. The junction had 8 bases not matched to a gene; V was cut back by 5 bases and J by 11 bases. The CDR3 runs 12 residues. CDR1 and CDR2 (germline): SGHVS, FQNEAQ. The DNA for the CDR3 is TGTGCCAGCAGCGTACAGGGGCCCGGTGCTTTCTTT. Amino acid sequence: CASSVQGPGAFF.

The genes are TRBV6-5 and TRBJ1-2; D is ambiguous. Trimming shortened V by 6 bases and J by 0 bases, and 11 bases separated the two germline ends. The CDR3 totals 14 residues. Germline V gene lookup returns CDR1 MNHEY and CDR2 SVGAGI. Here the CDR3 DNA reads TGTGCCAGCAGGGGCGGGAGAGCTAACTATGGCTACACCTTC. It specifies CASRGGRANYGYTF.

The rearrangement joins TRBV18 to TRBJ2-7; D perhaps matches TRBD1 (6 bases). The CDR3 has 15 amino acids. Per the germline V gene, CDR1 is KGHSH and CDR2 is LQKENI. V lost 2 bases to trimming and J lost 7 bases, with 18 bases between them. In nucleotides, the CDR3 is TGTGCCAGCTCACCATCGGCAGGGGATCCTTGGGAGCAGTACTTC. This sequence encodes CASSPSAGDPWEQYF.

The CDR3 loop is CASSRDRADRPQHF. The CDR3 nucleotides read TGTGCCAGCAGCCGCGACAGGGCGGATCGGCCCCAGCATTTT. The V call is TRBV6-5, the J call TRBJ1-5; TRBD1 agrees at 7 bases. CDR1 is MNHEY and CDR2 is SVGAGI in the germline V gene. The CDR3 is made up of 14 amino acids. The J segment lost 9 bases and the V segment lost 6 bases, leaving 11 bases of the junction unmatched.

This clone was seen just once. The rearrangement uses TRBV3-1 (or the pseudogene TRBV3-2) and TRBJ1-2; D possibly corresponds to TRBD1 (6 bases). Germline V gives CDR1 LGHDT, CDR2 YNNKEL (reference sequence). The CDR3 extends over 13 amino acids. V was shortened by 4 bases and J by 8 bases, with 14 bases between the two germline ends. The CDR3 loop reads CASSPPKGDGYTF. As DNA, the CDR3 is TGTGCCAGCAGCCCCCCAAAGGGGGACGGCTACACCTTC.

The table lists this clone with a count of one. Additional DNA sequences in this sample encode the identical CDR3. CDR3 protein: CASSPGSSYEQYF. The CDR3 DNA reads as TGTGCCAGCTCACCAGGCAGTTCCTACGAGCAGTACTTC. The V and J genes are TRBV18 and TRBJ2-7; D uncertain. The ends were cut back, 2 bases at V and 1 base at J, with 6 bases in the middle. Germline values: CDR1 KGHSH, CDR2 LQKENI. This CDR3 is built from 13 residues.

This chain links TRBV5-4 with TRBJ2-3, with D perhaps matching TRBD2 (6 bases). CDR1 SGHNT and CDR2 YYREEE come from the germline V gene (reference sequence). The CDR3 runs to 15 residues. V was shortened by 5 bases and J by 0 bases, with 13 bases between the two germline ends. CDR3 coding DNA: TGTGCCAGCAGTTCCCCGGGGGAAAGCACAGATACGCAGTATTTT. Residues: CASSSPGESTDTQYF.

The rearrangement joins TRBV7-9 to TRBJ1-5; a possible D gene is TRBD1 (5 bases). From germline, CDR1 is SEHNR and CDR2 FQNEAQ (reference sequence). The CDR3 has 15 amino acids. V was shortened by 3 bases and J by 6 bases, with 15 bases between the two germline ends. The CDR3 is CASSFAGSAGQPQHF. The CDR3 bases are TGTGCCAGCAGCTTTGCAGGGTCGGCAGGTCAGCCCCAGCATTTT.

The chain employs TRBV2 and TRBJ2-7, with TRBD1 matching 7 bases. V shed 5 bases, J shed 5 bases, and the junction held 18 bases outside the gene matches. This CDR3 is built from 17 residues. The germline CDR1 and CDR2 sequences are SNHLY and FYNNEI. CDR3 amino acids: CASSLVRDSAFPDEQYF. In nucleotides, the CDR3 is TGTGCCAGCAGTCTCGTACGGGACAGTGCTTTTCCGGACGAGCAGTACTTC.

This clone appeared once. This rearrangement joins TRBV9 to TRBJ1-2; D remains unclear. This CDR3 contains 14 residues. Germline assignment: CDR1 SGDLS and CDR2 YYNGEE. With 4 bases removed from V and 2 bases from J, the gap between germline ends came to 12 bases. This chain's CDR3 is CASSPTRLNYGYTF. In DNA form, the CDR3 reads TGTGCCAGCAGCCCGACTCGGTTGAACTATGGCTACACCTTC.

The chain joins TRBV20-1 to TRBJ1-1; D is undetermined. The CDR3 has 11 residues. Trimming left V 7 bases short and J 11 bases short, with 17 bases between. Germline V CDR1 and CDR2: DFQATT, SNEGSKA (reference sequence). DNA of the CDR3: TGCAGTGGATTAGGAGGGAAAGAGGCTTTCTTT. As protein: CSGLGGKEAFF.

This clone was counted between two and nine times. The identical CDR3 is also encoded by other nucleotide sequences in the sample. The genes are TRBV9 and TRBJ1-3, with 9 bases fitting TRBD1. Germline V CDR1 and CDR2: SGDLS, YYNGEE. V trimming: 0 bases; J trimming: 5 bases; junction bases outside the gene matches: 3. CDR3 length equals 15 residues. The CDR3 loop reads CASSVGGTGRNTIYF. The CDR3, as DNA: TGTGCCAGCAGCGTAGGGGGGACAGGGAGAAACACCATATATTTT.

V usage is TRBV30 and J usage is TRBJ2-3, with 12 bases lining up with TRBD2. With 2 bases clipped from V and 3 bases from J, the junction kept 6 bases outside the gene matches. The CDR3 has 16 amino acids. CDR1 GTSNPN and CDR2 SVGIG come from the germline V gene (reference sequence). The CDR3 nucleotides are TGTGCCTGGAGTTCTACTAGCGGGGGGTTAACAGATACGCAGTATTTT. Translated, it gives CAWSSTSGGLTDTQYF. Combining the CDR3 with reference TRBV30 and TRBJ2-3 gives the whole variable domain SQTIHQWPATLVQPVGSPLSLECTVEGTSNPNLYWYRQAAGRGLQLLFYSVGIGQISSEVPQNLSASRPQDRQFILSSKKLLLSDSGFYLCAWSSTSGGLTDTQYFGPGTRLTVL.

The V and J genes are TRBV6-5 and TRBJ2-7; weak D call: TRBD2 (6 bases). Germline-derived CDR1 and CDR2 are MNHEY and SVGAGI. Trimming cost V 4 bases and J 6 bases, with 13 bases left between them. CDR3 length: 13 residues. The CDR3 DNA reads as TGTGCCAGCAGTTGGACCGTGGGGGGCGAGCAGTACTTC. This sequence encodes CASSWTVGGEQYF.

J is TRBJ1-5 and V is TRBV6-2 or TRBV6-3; 7 positions match TRBD1. Germline CDR1 reads MNHEY; CDR2 reads SVGEGT. There are 14 residues in the CDR3. Trimming cost V 6 bases and J 4 bases; bases outside gene matches: 6. The CDR3: CASSRRDRNQPQHF. In nucleotides, the CDR3 is TGTGCCAGCAGCAGGCGGGACAGAAATCAGCCCCAGCATTTT.

The genes are TRBV11-2 and TRBJ2-3; D unresolved. V was cut by 7 bases and J by 0 bases, with 5 bases left in between. The CDR3 loop spans 12 amino acids. Germline CDR1 is SGHAT and CDR2 is FQNNGV. The DNA of the CDR3 is TGTGCCAGCACCCCTAGCACAGATACGCAGTATTTT. The encoded protein is CASTPSTDTQYF.

The chain carries TRBV10-1 and TRBJ1-1, with unresolved D. CDR1 and CDR2 (germline): WNHNN, SYGVQD (reference sequence). The CDR3 extends over 14 amino acids. V was shortened by 5 bases and J by 5 bases, with 15 bases between the two germline ends. The CDR3 DNA follows: TGCGCCAGCAGTCGCGGTGGAACGGGGACTGAAGCTTTCTTT. It is translated as CASSRGGTGTEAFF.

The chain combines TRBV5-4 with TRBJ1-4, with TRBD1 matching over 10 bases. The CDR3 runs 15 residues. The V and J ends lost 4 bases and 8 bases, in that order; junction bases with no gene match: 8. In germline, CDR1 is SGHNT, CDR2 YYREEE (reference sequence). The chain's CDR3 is CASSRQGAGTEKLFF. The CDR3 nucleotides are TGTGCCAGCAGCCGACAGGGGGCAGGGACGGAAAAACTGTTTTTT. Complete variable domain (other parts from reference TRBV5-4 and TRBJ1-4): ETGVTQSPTHLIKTRGQQVTLRCSSQSGHNTVSWYQQALGQGPQFIFQYYREEENGRGNFPPRFSGLQFPNYSSELNVNALELDDSALYLCASSRQGAGTEKLFFGSGTQLSVL.